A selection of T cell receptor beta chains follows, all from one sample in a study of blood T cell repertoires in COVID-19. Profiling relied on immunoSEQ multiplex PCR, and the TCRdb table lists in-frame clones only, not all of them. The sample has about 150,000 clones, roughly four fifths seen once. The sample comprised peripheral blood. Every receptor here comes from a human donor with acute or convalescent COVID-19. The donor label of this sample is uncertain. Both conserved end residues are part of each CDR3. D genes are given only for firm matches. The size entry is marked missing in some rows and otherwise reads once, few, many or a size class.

CDR3nt: TGTGCCAGTACGGGCCACCCAGGGGGCTATGGCTACACCTTC
CDR3aa: CASTGHPGGYGYTF
abundance: NA
v_gene: TRBV19
j_gene: TRBJ1-2
d_gene: TRBD1

CDR3nt: TGCGCCAGCAGCCTGGGGACAGGGAAAGAGACCCAGTACTTC
CDR3aa: CASSLGTGKETQYF
abundance: NA
v_gene: TRBV4-3
j_gene: TRBJ2-5
d_gene: TRBD1

CDR3nt: TGTGCCTGGGGAAAGACACCGGATTCTGGAAACACCATATATTTT
CDR3aa: CAWGKTPDSGNTIYF
abundance: NA
v_gene: TRBV30
j_gene: TRBJ1-3
d_gene: NA

CDR3nt: TGCGCCAGCAGCTTTCAGCAGGGTGGGAATTCACCCCTCCACTTT
CDR3aa: CASSFQQGGNSPLHF
abundance: NA
v_gene: TRBV5-1
j_gene: TRBJ1-6
d_gene: NA

CDR3nt: TGTGCCAGCAGCTTAGGCCCAGCGCTGAGGAGCTCCTACAATGAGCAGTTCTTC
CDR3aa: CASSLGPALRSSYNEQFF
abundance: NA
v_gene: TRBV13
j_gene: TRBJ2-1
d_gene: NA

CDR3nt: TGTGCCAGCAGCTTTTGGATACAGGGTTACGGCTACACCTTC
CDR3aa: CASSFWIQGYGYTF
abundance: NA
v_gene: TRBV5-6
j_gene: TRBJ1-2
d_gene: NA

CDR3nt: TGCGCCAGCAGCTTGGAATCAGGGGGCGACATTCAGTACTTC
CDR3aa: CASSLESGGDIQYF
abundance: NA
v_gene: TRBV5-1
j_gene: TRBJ2-4
d_gene: TRBD1

CDR3nt: TGTGCCAGCAGCTTTGTAGCGGGGATTACCTACGAGCAGTACTTC
CDR3aa: CASSFVAGITYEQYF
abundance: NA
v_gene: TRBV5-4
j_gene: TRBJ2-7
d_gene: TRBD2

CDR3nt: TGCGCCAGCAGTGAGTCTTCAGACTCTGGAAACACCATATATTTT
CDR3aa: CASSESSDSGNTIYF
abundance: NA
v_gene: TRBV10-2
j_gene: TRBJ1-3
d_gene: NA

CDR3nt: TGTGCCAGCAGTTTACAGATATCTACTGAAGCTTTCTTT
CDR3aa: CASSLQISTEAFF
abundance: NA
v_gene: TRBV2
j_gene: TRBJ1-1
d_gene: NA

CDR3nt: TGTGCCTGGGCACAGGGTCCCGTCGAGGCTTTCTTT
CDR3aa: CAWAQGPVEAFF
abundance: few
v_gene: TRBV30
j_gene: TRBJ1-1
d_gene: NA

CDR3nt: TGCAGCGTTGCCCTAAGGGGCCAGGGGCTCTACAATGAGCAGTTCTTC
CDR3aa: CSVALRGQGLYNEQFF
abundance: once
v_gene: TRBV29-1
j_gene: TRBJ2-1
d_gene: NA

CDR3nt: TGTGCCAGCAGCTCAGGGATCGACCAAGAGACCCAGTACTTC
CDR3aa: CASSSGIDQETQYF
abundance: NA
v_gene: TRBV7-9
j_gene: TRBJ2-5
d_gene: NA

CDR3nt: TGCGCCAGCAGCCAAGAATGGGGGACAGGTCGACAGCCCCAGCATTTT
CDR3aa: CASSQEWGTGRQPQHF
abundance: NA
v_gene: TRBV4-1
j_gene: TRBJ1-5
d_gene: TRBD1

CDR3nt: TGTGCCAGCTCATCTACTAGTTTAGATACGCAGTATTTT
CDR3aa: CASSSTSLDTQYF
abundance: NA
v_gene: TRBV18
j_gene: TRBJ2-3
d_gene: NA

CDR3nt: TGTGCCAGCAGCTTTACGGTCAGGGGGACAGATACGCAGTATTTT
CDR3aa: CASSFTVRGTDTQYF
abundance: NA
v_gene: TRBV7-9
j_gene: TRBJ2-3
d_gene: TRBD1

CDR3nt: TGCGCCAGCAGCCAAGATTTGGACAGTTCGCGTAATATAGCCAAAAACATTCAGTACTTC
CDR3aa: CASSQDLDSSRNIAKNIQYF
abundance: NA
v_gene: TRBV4-1
j_gene: TRBJ2-4
d_gene: NA

CDR3nt: TGTGCCAGCACCGACGGGACAGGGCGAGGCTACACCTTC
CDR3aa: CASTDGTGRGYTF
abundance: NA
v_gene: TRBV6-5
j_gene: TRBJ1-2
d_gene: TRBD1

CDR3nt: TGTGCCAGCTCACAAGCCGGGGGGGCCGGCTACGAGCAGTACTTC
CDR3aa: CASSQAGGAGYEQYF
abundance: NA
v_gene: TRBV18
j_gene: TRBJ2-7
d_gene: TRBD2

CDR3nt: TGTGCCAGCAGTGACATACAGGGGCCCTATGGCTACACCTTC
CDR3aa: CASSDIQGPYGYTF
abundance: NA
v_gene: TRBV2
j_gene: TRBJ1-2
d_gene: TRBD1